This T cell receptor beta chain was sequenced for a study of OX40 agonist ivuxolimab in advanced cancers. Overall study: Averaging about 60 years in age, with a range of about 23 to 79, the cohort was 65% to 90% male. The study's findings and limits: At 0.1 to 3.0 mg/kg, clonal expansion of CD4+ and CD8+ blood T cells had occurred by week 6. Undetermined was the antigen specificity of the expanded peripheral T cells.

The data were produced by immunoSEQ multiplex PCR, yet TCRdb's version contains in-frame clones alone and is incomplete. The sample gives 42,000 or so clones, approximately 92% of which show up once; about 4.5% is in the top ten. This clone came up once. The antigen remains undetermined. V lost 4 bases and J lost 4; bases outside the gene matches: 6. Germline values: CDR1 LGHNA, CDR2 YNFKEQ. The CDR3 contains 15 residues. The source was CD4+ or CD8+ T cells sorted from blood, collected in a trial of the OX40 agonist ivuxolimab. This sequence joins TRBV4-2 and TRBJ2-2, with 7 bases aligning to TRBD1. This receptor was obtained from an adult with an advanced solid tumor such as melanoma, head and neck, liver or kidney cancer. CDR3 nucleotides: TGTGCCAGCAGCCCCGACAGGGTTGGCACCGGGGAGCTGTTTTTT. This sequence encodes CASSPDRVGTGELFF.